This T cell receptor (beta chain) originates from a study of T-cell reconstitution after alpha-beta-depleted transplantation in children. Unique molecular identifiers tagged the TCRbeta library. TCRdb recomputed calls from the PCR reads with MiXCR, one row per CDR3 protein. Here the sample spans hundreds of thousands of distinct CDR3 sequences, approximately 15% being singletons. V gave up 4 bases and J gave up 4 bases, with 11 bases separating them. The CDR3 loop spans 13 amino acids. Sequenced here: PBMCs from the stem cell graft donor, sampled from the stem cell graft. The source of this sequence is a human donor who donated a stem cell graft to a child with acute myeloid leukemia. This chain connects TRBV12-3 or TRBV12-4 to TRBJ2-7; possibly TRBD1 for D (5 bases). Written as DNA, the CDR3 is TGTGCCAGCAGTTCATCGACAGAGTACGAGCAGTACTTC. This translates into CASSSSTEYEQYF.